This TCR beta chain was found in a study of blood T cell repertoires in COVID-19. Study-wide context: Acute-phase and convalescent COVID-19 samples originated in the United States, Italy and Spain. In each case, the material was cDNA or gDNA derived from T cells, B-cell-depleted T cells, or PBMCs.

This clone was detected once. Under the authors' procedure: Reference gene primer amplification gave nucleated cell count estimates. Assay: immunoSEQ multiplex PCR; the TCRdb copy retains only in-frame clones and omits some. For V, J and clone size, that table is used; D and trimming come from the DNA. The data show under 200,000 clones, roughly four fifths seen once. This CDR3 is 17 amino acids long. V lost 2 bases, J lost 0 bases, and 17 bases lay in between. Germline lookup yields CDR1 SGHDT and CDR2 YYEEEE. The J gene is TRBJ1-2, the V gene TRBV5-6; D is possibly TRBD1 (5 bases). The sample taken for sequencing was peripheral blood. The source is a woman in her 40s with acute or convalescent COVID-19. The CDR3 here is CASSFGPGKKANYGYTF. The CDR3 DNA reads TGTGCCAGCAGCTTCGGACCAGGGAAGAAAGCTAACTATGGCTACACCTTC.